A single sample gave rise to the 9 T cell receptor beta chains below, sequenced in a study of blood T cell repertoires in COVID-19. The assay was immunoSEQ multiplex PCR, and TCRdb's table has in-frame clones only and misses some. Of under 150,000 clones listed, 76% are singletons. Sequencing was carried out using peripheral blood. The receptors stem from an elderly woman with active or convalescent COVID-19.

Here the CDR3 reads CASSIDLRTGADSTYGYTF. CDR3 DNA: TGTGCCAGTAGTATAGATCTAAGAACAGGGGCCGACTCCACCTATGGCTACACCTTC. The rearrangement joins TRBV19 to TRBJ1-2; 7 nucleotides line up with TRBD1. After removal of 0 bases from V and 4 bases from J, the junction contained 17 bases not matched to a gene. The CDR3 has 19 amino acids. The germline gives CDR1 LNHDA, CDR2 SQIVND (reference sequence). The full variable domain, in which reference TRBV19 and TRBJ1-2 provide the parts outside the CDR3, is DGGITQSPKYLFRKEGQNVTLSCEQNLNHDAMYWYRQDPGQGLRLIYYSQIVNDFQKGDIAEGYSVSREKKESFPLTVTSAQKNPTAFYLCASSIDLRTGADSTYGYTFGSGTRLTVV.

J is TRBJ2-5 and V is TRBV15, with 7 bases lining up with TRBD1. Germline loops: CDR1 LNHNV, CDR2 YYDKDF (reference sequence). The junction had 3 bases not matched to a gene; V was cut back by 3 bases and J by 5 bases. The CDR3 length is 13 residues. CDR3 protein: CATSRTGSETQYF. DNA of the CDR3: TGTGCCACCAGCAGGACAGGGTCGGAGACCCAGTACTTC.

This clone has a single count. This sequence joins TRBV7-9 and TRBJ2-5; 9 positions agree with TRBD1. The V gene end was trimmed by 4 bases and the J gene end by 5 bases; junction bases not matched to a gene: 5. Germline assignment: CDR1 SEHNR and CDR2 FQNEAQ (reference sequence). This CDR3 has 14 residues. The CDR3 DNA is TGTGCCAGCAGCTCCCGACAGGGGGGGGAGACCCAGTACTTC. This translates into CASSSRQGGETQYF.

The rearrangement links TRBV2 to TRBJ1-3; D not resolved. Germline CDR1 reads SNHLY; CDR2 reads FYNNEI. CDR3 length equals 16 residues. Between the trimmed V and J ends, which lost 2 bases and 1 base, there was a span of 12 bases. The CDR3 sequence is CASSETGANSGNTIYF. Here the CDR3 DNA reads TGTGCCAGCAGTGAAACGGGTGCGAATTCTGGAAACACCATATATTTT.

The J gene is TRBJ1-3, the V gene TRBV4-1, with D tentatively TRBD1 (6 bases). V lost 3 bases to trimming and J lost 8 bases, with 20 bases between them. The CDR3 runs 16 residues. CDR1 is MGHRA and CDR2 is YSYEKL in the germline V gene. The CDR3 DNA reads TGCGCCAGCAGCCATAAGGGGGGGAGTGATGACGACACCATATATTTT. Protein sequence: CASSHKGGSDDDTIYF.

The chain combines TRBV2 with TRBJ2-5; the D is unclear. Germline V gives CDR1 SNHLY, CDR2 FYNNEI. The V end was cut by 5 bases, the J end by 2 bases, with 3 bases between. The CDR3 is 11 residues long. The CDR3: CASSQQETQYF. The CDR3 DNA sequence: TGTGCCAGCAGTCAACAAGAGACCCAGTACTTC.

The CDR3, as DNA: TGCGCCAGCAGCCTGGGTGGCAGGGGACCTGAGGGCTACACCTTC. This encodes CASSLGGRGPEGYTF. This rearrangement joins TRBV5-1 to TRBJ1-2; D possibly corresponds to TRBD1 (6 bases). Germline V gene data show CDR1 as SGHRS and CDR2 as YFSETQ. The V end lost 4 bases, the J end lost 8 bases, and 21 bases lay between the germline ends. The CDR3 extends over 15 amino acids.

This clone was counted between two and nine times. This chain links TRBV19 with TRBJ1-5; D is possibly TRBD1 (6 bases). There are 18 residues in the CDR3. Germline-derived CDR1 and CDR2 are LNHDA and SQIVND (reference sequence). V was shortened by 3 bases and J by 0 bases, with 18 bases between the two germline ends. CDR3 residues: CASSIGKGGDLSNQPQHF. DNA of the CDR3: TGTGCCAGTAGTATTGGTAAAGGGGGGGACCTTAGCAATCAGCCCCAGCATTTT.

The chain uses TRBV29-1 and TRBJ1-1; D unclear. The CDR3 is 12 residues long. V was clipped by 4 bases and J by 0 bases, with 6 bases between them. Germline V gene sequence: CDR1 SQVTM, CDR2 ANQGSEA. The chain's CDR3 is CSVGLLNTEAFF. Here the CDR3 DNA reads TGCAGCGTTGGACTTTTGAACACTGAAGCTTTCTTT.